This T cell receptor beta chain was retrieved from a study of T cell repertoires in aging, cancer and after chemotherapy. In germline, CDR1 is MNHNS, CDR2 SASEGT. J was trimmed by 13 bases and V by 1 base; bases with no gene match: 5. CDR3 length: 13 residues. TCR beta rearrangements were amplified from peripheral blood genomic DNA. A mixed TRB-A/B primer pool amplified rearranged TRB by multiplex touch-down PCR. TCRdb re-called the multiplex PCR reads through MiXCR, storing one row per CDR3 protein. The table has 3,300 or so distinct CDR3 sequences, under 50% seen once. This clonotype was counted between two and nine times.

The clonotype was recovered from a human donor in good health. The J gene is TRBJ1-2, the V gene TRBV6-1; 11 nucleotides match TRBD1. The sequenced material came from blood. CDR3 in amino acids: CASSEGDRGRRTF. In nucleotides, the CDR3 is TGTGCCAGCAGTGAAGGGGACAGGGGGAGACGCACCTTC.